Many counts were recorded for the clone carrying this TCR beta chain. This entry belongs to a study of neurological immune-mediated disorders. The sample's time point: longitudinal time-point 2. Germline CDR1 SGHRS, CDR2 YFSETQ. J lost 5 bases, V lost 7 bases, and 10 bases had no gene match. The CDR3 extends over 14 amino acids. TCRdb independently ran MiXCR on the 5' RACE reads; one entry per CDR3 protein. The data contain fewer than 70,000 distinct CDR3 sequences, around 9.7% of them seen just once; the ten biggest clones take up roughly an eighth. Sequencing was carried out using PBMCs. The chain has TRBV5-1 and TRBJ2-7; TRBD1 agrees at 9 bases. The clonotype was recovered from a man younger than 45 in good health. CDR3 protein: CASSGQGLWDEQYF. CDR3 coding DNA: TGCGCCAGCTCGGGACAGGGACTATGGGACGAGCAGTACTTC.